These 16 T cell receptor beta chains originate from one sample sequenced in a study of cytomegalovirus exposure and HLA in healthy donors. With 60 Vbeta and 13 Jbeta primers, the PCR was carried out. This table comes from immunoSEQ multiplex PCR, and its TCRdb copy is limited to in-frame clones, with some not included. The repertoire holds approximately 170,000 clones, with 75% as singletons. Input material: PBMCs. These receptors came from a male donor in good health and CMV-seronegative.

The chain recombines TRBV6-5 with TRBJ2-1; 10 nucleotides agree with TRBD2. The CDR3 has 15 amino acids. With 1 base clipped from V and 9 bases from J, the junction kept 6 bases outside the gene matches. The germline CDR1 and CDR2 sequences are MNHEY and SVGAGI. Here the CDR3 reads CASSYLIAGGVEQFF. The CDR3 region has the DNA TGTGCCAGCAGTTACTTAATAGCGGGGGGTGTTGAGCAGTTCTTC.

The chain is built from TRBV2 and TRBJ2-1, with D possibly TRBD1 on 5 matching bases. CDR1 and CDR2 from the germline V gene are SNHLY and FYNNEI. V lost 8 bases and J lost 3, with 17 bases in between. This CDR3 is 15 amino acids long. CDR3 in amino acids: CASQKTLTGYNEQFF. CDR3 DNA sequence: TGTGCCAGCCAGAAAACGTTAACAGGCTACAATGAGCAGTTCTTC.

V gene TRBV5-6 combines with J gene TRBJ2-5; TRBD2 aligns across 11 bases. In germline, CDR1 is SGHDT, CDR2 YYEEEE. V lost 1 base and J lost 5; bases outside the gene matches: 7. This CDR3 is built from 16 residues. Written as DNA, the CDR3 is TGTGCCAGCAGCTTGTGGTCTAGCGGGAGGAGGGAGACCCAGTACTTC. Translated: CASSLWSSGRRETQYF.

A few counts support this clone. This chain links TRBV2 with TRBJ1-6; 7 nucleotides agree with TRBD1. Germline CDR1 SNHLY, CDR2 FYNNEI. The CDR3 runs to 14 residues. Trimming took 5 bases from V and 3 from J; bases not matched to a gene: 1. This CDR3 is CASSPGGYNSPLHF. In nucleotides, the CDR3 is TGTGCCAGCAGTCCAGGGGGCTATAATTCACCCCTCCACTTT.

The rearrangement uses TRBV7-2 and TRBJ1-3, with TRBD1 identical over 8 bases. The CDR3 runs to 14 residues. V shed 6 bases, J shed 4 bases, and the junction held 5 bases outside the gene matches. Per the germline V gene, CDR1 is SGHTA and CDR2 is FQGNSA. DNA of the CDR3: TGTGCCAGCAGTCCCGGGACAGGAGGAAACACCATATATTTT. It is translated as CASSPGTGGNTIYF. Using reference TRBV7-2 and TRBJ1-3 for the parts outside the CDR3, the full variable domain is GAGVSQSPSNKVTEKGKDVELRCDPISGHTALYWYRQSLGQGLEFLIYFQGNSAPDKSGLPSDRFSAERTGGSVSTLTIQRTQQEDSAVYLCASSPGTGGNTIYFGEGSWLTVV.

This chain uses TRBV5-6 with TRBJ1-5; D remains ambiguous. The CDR3 is made up of 17 amino acids. Trimming shortened V by 0 bases and J by 4 bases, and 17 bases separated the two germline ends. In germline, CDR1 is SGHDT, CDR2 YYEEEE. CDR3 amino acids: CASSLGAILEGNQPQHF. CDR3 coding DNA: TGTGCCAGCAGCTTGGGGGCGATCCTAGAGGGAAATCAGCCCCAGCATTTT.

The CDR3 loop reads CASSSYDGGTEAFF. CDR3 bases: TGTGCCAGCAGCTCGTACGACGGGGGGACTGAAGCTTTCTTT. The rearrangement joins TRBV7-6 to TRBJ1-1, with D tentatively TRBD1 (5 bases). The V end was cut by 4 bases, the J end by 5 bases, with 14 bases between. Germline V gives CDR1 SGHVS, CDR2 FNYEAQ. CDR3 length equals 14 residues. The full variable domain, in which reference TRBV7-6 and TRBJ1-1 provide the parts outside the CDR3, is GAGVSQSPRYKVTKRGQDVALRCDPISGHVSLYWYRQALGQGPEFLTYFNYEAQQDKSGLPNDRFSAERPEGSISTLTIQRTEQRDSAMYRCASSSYDGGTEAFFGQGTRLTVV.

This chain links TRBV27 with TRBJ1-1; unclear D gene. The CDR3 loop spans 14 amino acids. Trimming cost V 2 bases and J 4 bases, with 11 bases left between them. CDR1 MNHEY and CDR2 SMNVEV come from the germline V gene (reference sequence). The CDR3 reads CASSLSPIATEAFF. DNA for the CDR3: TGTGCCAGCAGTTTAAGCCCCATCGCCACTGAAGCTTTCTTT.

The V gene is TRBV28, the J gene TRBJ1-2, with TRBD1 as a possible D gene (5 bases). The CDR3 extends over 13 amino acids. V shed 4 bases and J shed 7 bases, with 13 bases lying between them. Germline lookup yields CDR1 MDHEN and CDR2 SYDVKM. The CDR3 protein is CASSWGPRIGYTF. The DNA for the CDR3 is TGTGCCAGCAGTTGGGGCCCCCGGATTGGCTACACCTTC.

Concerning this clone: A read error may account for a junction end that differs from germline. V usage is TRBV7-9 and J usage is TRBJ1-1, with D perhaps matching TRBD1 (5 bases). CDR3 size: 14 residues. Per germline, CDR1 SEHNR and CDR2 FQNEAQ (reference sequence). In DNA, the CDR3 is TGTTCCAGCAGCTTTCAGGGTCCAAACACTGAAGCTTTCTTT. Residues: CSSSFQGPNTEAFF.

The gene calls are TRBV5-6 and TRBJ2-1; no reliable D call. The CDR3 runs 13 residues. The germline V and J ends were trimmed by 2 bases and 8 bases, with 11 bases remaining between them. CDR1 is SGHDT, CDR2 YYEEEE, per germline. CDR3 coding DNA: TGTGCCAGCAGCTTCTTTCTGAGCGATGAGCAGTTCTTC. Its protein is CASSFFLSDEQFF.

The rearrangement joins TRBV28 to TRBJ2-3, with 12 bases matching TRBD2. The CDR3 runs to 17 residues. Trimming at V came to 5 bases and at J to 4 bases, leaving 10 bases not matched to a gene. Germline CDR1 MDHEN, CDR2 SYDVKM. The CDR3 sequence: CASSILPSGGVPDTQYF. The CDR3 region has the DNA TGTGCCAGCAGTATCCTTCCTAGCGGGGGGGTACCAGATACGCAGTATTTT.

The rearrangement links TRBV5-1 to TRBJ2-5; 9 bases map to TRBD2. The germline gives CDR1 SGHRS, CDR2 YFSETQ. The CDR3 contains 15 residues. The junction had 7 bases not matched to a gene; V was cut back by 5 bases and J by 2 bases. The CDR3 loop is CASRRGLAGQETQYF. CDR3 coding DNA: TGCGCCAGCAGACGAGGTCTAGCGGGGCAAGAGACCCAGTACTTC.

The rearrangement links TRBV5-1 to TRBJ2-5; 10 bases line up with TRBD2. Germline loops: CDR1 SGHRS, CDR2 YFSETQ. J gave up 5 bases and V 4 bases, and 5 bases lay outside the gene matches. CDR3 length: 14 residues. The CDR3 DNA is TGCGCCAGCAGCCAAGAGCGGGGGGGGGAGACCCAGTACTTC. This encodes CASSQERGGETQYF.

The genes are TRBV6-5 and TRBJ1-5; tentative D call: TRBD1 (6 bases). Trimming pared 5 bases from V and 4 bases from J, leaving 12 bases between. CDR1 MNHEY and CDR2 SVGAGI come from the germline V gene. The CDR3 contains 14 residues. The CDR3: CASSRGQTNQPQHF. CDR3 bases: TGTGCCAGCAGTAGAGGACAGACTAATCAGCCCCAGCATTTT.

The chain employs TRBV11-2 and TRBJ2-7, with D possibly matching TRBD1 (6 bases). The CDR3 sequence is 12 residues long. The ends were cut back, 5 bases at V and 7 bases at J, with 12 bases in the middle. Germline V CDR1 and CDR2: SGHAT, FQNNGV. CDR3 amino acids: CASSISRGEQYF. The CDR3 region has the DNA TGTGCCAGCAGCATCTCCAGGGGTGAGCAGTACTTC.